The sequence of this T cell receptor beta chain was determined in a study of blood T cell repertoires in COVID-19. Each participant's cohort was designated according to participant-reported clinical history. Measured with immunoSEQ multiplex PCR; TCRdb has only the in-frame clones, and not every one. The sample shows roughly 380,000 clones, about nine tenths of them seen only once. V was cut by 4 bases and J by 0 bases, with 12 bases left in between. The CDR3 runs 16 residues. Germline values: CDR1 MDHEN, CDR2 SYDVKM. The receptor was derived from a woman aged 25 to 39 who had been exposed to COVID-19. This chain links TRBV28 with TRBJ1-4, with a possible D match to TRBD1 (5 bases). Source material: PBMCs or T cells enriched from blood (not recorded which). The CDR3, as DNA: TGTGCCAGCAGTTCCCGTTGGGGGGCAACTAATGAAAAACTGTTTTTT. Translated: CASSSRWGATNEKLFF.